This is a list of T cell receptor beta chains from one sample in a study of graft-versus-host responses after intestinal transplantation. The repertoire was sequenced with immunoSEQ multiplex PCR; TCRdb's copy has only in-frame clones and lacks some. The sample yields 43,000 or so clones, roughly 93% seen once. This material consisted of PBMCs, taken 750 to 800 days after a first intestinal transplant, on the day of a second. These receptors originate from a human patient who received an intestinal transplant, so some T cells may come from the graft donor. CDR3s include the opening cysteine and the closing phenylalanine or tryptophan. Fields, in order: V gene, D gene, CDR3 length, clone size, J gene, CDR3 protein, CDR3 DNA. D genes are given only for firm matches. Clone sizes are given selectively: once, few, many, or a class where the clone is expanded.

TRBV27	NA	16	NA	TRBJ2-1	CASIGIGASLYNEQFF	TGTGCCAGCATAGGGATTGGGGCGTCCCTCTACAATGAGCAGTTCTTC
TRBV18	TRBD2	17	NA	TRBJ2-1	CASWTSGGLDSYNEQFF	TGTGCCAGCTGGACTAGCGGGGGCCTCGACTCCTACAATGAGCAGTTCTTC
TRBV7-8	NA	14	NA	TRBJ2-1	CASSPVGNYNEQFF	TGTGCCAGCAGCCCAGTCGGGAATTACAATGAGCAGTTCTTC
TRBV7-2	TRBD2	16	NA	TRBJ2-3	CASTFSGRHPTDTQYF	TGTGCCAGCACCTTTAGCGGGAGGCATCCCACAGATACGCAGTATTTT
TRBV6-5	NA	14	NA	TRBJ2-5	CASRPSWGEETQYF	TGTGCCAGCAGGCCCTCATGGGGGGAGGAGACCCAGTACTTC
TRBV29-1	TRBD1	12	NA	TRBJ2-7	CSVGQGRDEQYF	TGCAGCGTCGGACAGGGGAGGGACGAGCAGTACTTC
TRBV7-3	TRBD1	16	NA	TRBJ2-5	CASSLTGTVKQETQYF	TGTGCCAGCAGCTTAACAGGGACAGTAAAACAAGAGACCCAGTACTTC
TRBV19	TRBD1	14	NA	TRBJ2-7	CASSPWTGGYEQYF	TGTGCCAGTAGTCCTTGGACAGGGGGGTACGAGCAGTACTTC
TRBV6-6	NA	14	NA	TRBJ2-3	CASSFIDRTDTQYF	TGTGCCAGCAGTTTCATAGACCGGACAGATACGCAGTATTTT
TRBV29-1	TRBD2	15	NA	TRBJ2-1	CSVEGTSGINNEQFF	TGCAGCGTTGAAGGGACTAGCGGGATTAACAATGAGCAGTTCTTC
TRBV6-5	TRBD2	15	NA	TRBJ2-5	CASSPREARGETQYF	TGTGCCAGCAGTCCCCGGGAGGCTAGAGGGGAGACCCAGTACTTC
TRBV28	NA	16	NA	TRBJ1-4	CASSLPSSGGGEKLFF	TGTGCCAGCAGTTTGCCCTCCAGTGGGGGGGGTGAAAAACTGTTTTTT
TRBV19	NA	14	NA	TRBJ1-1	CASTQTMSRTEAFF	TGTGCCAGTACCCAAACTATGTCGCGCACTGAAGCTTTCTTT
TRBV4-1	NA	14	NA	TRBJ2-5	CASSQEAQGGIQYF	TGCGCCAGCAGCCAAGAAGCCCAAGGGGGGATCCAGTACTTC
TRBV7-3	NA	14	NA	TRBJ2-2	CASSPAQNTGELFF	TGTGCCAGCAGCCCAGCGCAGAACACCGGGGAGCTGTTTTTT
TRBV25-1	NA	14	NA	TRBJ1-5	CASTEGGGNQPQHF	TGTGCCAGCACTGAAGGGGGTGGCAATCAGCCCCAGCATTTT
TRBV5-1	NA	15	once	TRBJ2-1	CASSLLSGGHNEQFF	TGCGCCAGCAGCTTGTTATCCGGGGGTCACAATGAGCAGTTCTTC
TRBV18	TRBD2	14	NA	TRBJ2-7	CASTRETLDYEQYF	TGTGCCAGCACGCGGGAGACCCTAGACTACGAGCAGTACTTC
TRBV28	NA	16	once	TRBJ2-7	CASSFSRGWAAYEQYF	TGTGCCAGCAGTTTTTCGCGGGGTTGGGCTGCCTACGAGCAGTACTTC
TRBV5-8	TRBD2	14	NA	TRBJ2-5	CASSPGLAGEEQYF	TGTGCCAGCAGCCCGGGACTAGCGGGAGAAGAGCAGTACTTC